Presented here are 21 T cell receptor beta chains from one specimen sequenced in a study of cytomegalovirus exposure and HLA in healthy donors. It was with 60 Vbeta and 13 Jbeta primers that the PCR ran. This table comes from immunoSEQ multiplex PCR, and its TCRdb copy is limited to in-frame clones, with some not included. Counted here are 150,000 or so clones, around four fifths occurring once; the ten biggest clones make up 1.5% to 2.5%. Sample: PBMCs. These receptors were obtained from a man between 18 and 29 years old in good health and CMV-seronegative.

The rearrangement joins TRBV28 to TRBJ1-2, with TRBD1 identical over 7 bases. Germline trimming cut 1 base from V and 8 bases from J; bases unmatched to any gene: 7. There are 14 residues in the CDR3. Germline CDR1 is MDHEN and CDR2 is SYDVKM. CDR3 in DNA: TGTGCCAGCAGTTTATTGGCAGGACAGGACGGCTACACCTTC. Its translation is CASSLLAGQDGYTF.

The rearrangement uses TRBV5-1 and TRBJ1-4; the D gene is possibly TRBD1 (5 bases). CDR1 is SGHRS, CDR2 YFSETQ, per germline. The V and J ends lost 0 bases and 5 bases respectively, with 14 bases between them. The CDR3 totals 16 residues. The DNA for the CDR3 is TGCGCCAGCAGCTTGGATGAAAAACAGGCGAATGAAAAACTGTTTTTT. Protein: CASSLDEKQANEKLFF.

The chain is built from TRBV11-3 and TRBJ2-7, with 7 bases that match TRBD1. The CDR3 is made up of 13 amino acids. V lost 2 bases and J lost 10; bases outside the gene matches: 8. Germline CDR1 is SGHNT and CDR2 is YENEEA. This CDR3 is CASSLNRDSGQYF. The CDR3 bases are TGTGCCAGCAGCTTAAACCGGGACAGCGGACAGTACTTC.

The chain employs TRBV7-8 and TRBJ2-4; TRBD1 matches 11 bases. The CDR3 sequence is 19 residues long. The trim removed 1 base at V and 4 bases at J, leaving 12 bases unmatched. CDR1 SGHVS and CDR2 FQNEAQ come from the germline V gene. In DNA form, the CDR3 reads TGTGCCAGCAGCTTAGTACGGTTGGGACAGGGGGTCCCGAAAAACATTCAGTACTTC. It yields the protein CASSLVRLGQGVPKNIQYF.

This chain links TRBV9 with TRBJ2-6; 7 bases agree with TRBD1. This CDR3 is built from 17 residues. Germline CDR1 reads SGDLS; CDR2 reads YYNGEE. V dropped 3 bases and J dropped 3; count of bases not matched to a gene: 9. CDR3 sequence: CASSARQGLGGANVLTF. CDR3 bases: TGTGCCAGCAGCGCCAGACAGGGCTTGGGTGGGGCCAACGTCCTGACTTTC.

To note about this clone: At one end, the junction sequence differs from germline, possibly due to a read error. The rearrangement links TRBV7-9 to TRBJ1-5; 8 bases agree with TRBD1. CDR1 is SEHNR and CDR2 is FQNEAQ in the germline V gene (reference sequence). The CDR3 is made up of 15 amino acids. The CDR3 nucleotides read TGTTCCAGCAGCTCAGGACAGGGAACCAATCAGCCCCAGCATTTT. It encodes CSSSSGQGTNQPQHF.

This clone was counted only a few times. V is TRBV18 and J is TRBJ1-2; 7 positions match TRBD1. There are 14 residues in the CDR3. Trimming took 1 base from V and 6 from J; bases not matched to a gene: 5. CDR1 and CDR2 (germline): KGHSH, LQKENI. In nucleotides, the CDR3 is TGTGCCAGCTCACCACAGGGGGCGATTGATGGCTACACCTTC. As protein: CASSPQGAIDGYTF.

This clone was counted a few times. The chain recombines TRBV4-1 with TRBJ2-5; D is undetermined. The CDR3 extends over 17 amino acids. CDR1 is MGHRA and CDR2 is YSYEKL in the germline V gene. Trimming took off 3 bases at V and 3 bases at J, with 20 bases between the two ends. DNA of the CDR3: TGCGCCAGCAGCCACTCCCCCGACAAGGCAGGTGAAGAGACCCAGTACTTC. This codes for CASSHSPDKAGEETQYF.

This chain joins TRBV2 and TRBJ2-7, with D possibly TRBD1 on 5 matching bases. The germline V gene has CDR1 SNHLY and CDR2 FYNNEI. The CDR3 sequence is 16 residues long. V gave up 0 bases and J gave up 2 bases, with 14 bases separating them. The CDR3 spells CASSEAGQGATYEQYF. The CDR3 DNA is TGTGCCAGCAGTGAAGCAGGGCAGGGTGCAACCTACGAGCAGTACTTC.

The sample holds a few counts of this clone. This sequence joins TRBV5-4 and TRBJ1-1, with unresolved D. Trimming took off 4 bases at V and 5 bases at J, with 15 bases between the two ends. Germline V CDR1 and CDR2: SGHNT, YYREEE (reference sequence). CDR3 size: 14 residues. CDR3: CASSPTVGVTEAFF. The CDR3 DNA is TGTGCCAGCAGCCCCACGGTCGGGGTTACTGAAGCTTTCTTT.

The CDR3 DNA is TGTGCCAGCAGCCGACGCCCTTCCGGGGGGCAAAATTCACCCCTCCACTTT. This sequence encodes CASSRRPSGGQNSPLHF. J is TRBJ1-6 and V is TRBV7-2, with D possibly being TRBD1 (6 bases). CDR1 and CDR2 from the germline V gene are SGHTA and FQGNSA. This CDR3 spans 17 amino acids. V was pared by 5 bases and J by 7 bases, with 21 bases between.

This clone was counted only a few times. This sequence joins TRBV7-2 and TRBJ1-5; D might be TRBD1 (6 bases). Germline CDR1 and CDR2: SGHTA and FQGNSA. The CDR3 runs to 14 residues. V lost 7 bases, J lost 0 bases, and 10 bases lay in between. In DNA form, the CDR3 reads TGTGCCAGCACCCCAGGGGATAGCAATCAGCCCCAGCATTTT. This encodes CASTPGDSNQPQHF.

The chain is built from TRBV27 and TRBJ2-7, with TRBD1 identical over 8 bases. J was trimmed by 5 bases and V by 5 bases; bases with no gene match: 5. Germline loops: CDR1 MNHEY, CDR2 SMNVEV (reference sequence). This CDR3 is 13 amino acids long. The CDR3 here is CASSRQGSHEQYF. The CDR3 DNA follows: TGTGCCAGCAGTCGACAGGGGTCCCACGAGCAGTACTTC.

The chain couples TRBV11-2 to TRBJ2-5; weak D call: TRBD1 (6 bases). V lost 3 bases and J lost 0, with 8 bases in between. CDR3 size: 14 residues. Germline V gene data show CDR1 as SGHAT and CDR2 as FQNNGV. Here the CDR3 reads CASSLGHHQETQYF. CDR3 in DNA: TGTGCCAGCAGCTTGGGACATCACCAAGAGACCCAGTACTTC.

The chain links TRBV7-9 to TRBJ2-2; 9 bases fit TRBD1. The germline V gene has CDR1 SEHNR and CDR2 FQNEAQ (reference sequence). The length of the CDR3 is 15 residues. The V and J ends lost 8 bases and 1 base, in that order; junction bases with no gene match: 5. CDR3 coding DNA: TGTGCCAGCCGCCAGGACAGGGGGAACACCGGGGAGCTGTTTTTT. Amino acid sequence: CASRQDRGNTGELFF. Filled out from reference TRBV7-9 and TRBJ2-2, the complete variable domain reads DTGVSQNPRHKITKRGQNVTFRCDPISEHNRLYWYRQTLGQGPEFLTYFQNEAQLEKSRLLSDRFSAERPKGSFSTLEIQRTEQGDSAMYLCASRQDRGNTGELFFGEGSRLTVL.

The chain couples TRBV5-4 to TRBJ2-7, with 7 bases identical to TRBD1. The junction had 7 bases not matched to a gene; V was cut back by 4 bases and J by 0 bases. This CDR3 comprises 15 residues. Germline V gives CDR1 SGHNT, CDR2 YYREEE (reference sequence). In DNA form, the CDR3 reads TGTGCCAGCAGCCCGAGGACAGGTCTCTCCTACGAGCAGTACTTC. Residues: CASSPRTGLSYEQYF.

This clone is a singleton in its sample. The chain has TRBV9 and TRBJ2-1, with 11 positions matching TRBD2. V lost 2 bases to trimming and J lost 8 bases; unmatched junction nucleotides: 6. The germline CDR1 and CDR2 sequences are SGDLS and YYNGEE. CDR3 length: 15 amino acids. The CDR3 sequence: CASSVLTSGSDEQFF. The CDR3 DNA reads TGTGCCAGCAGCGTGCTCACTAGCGGGAGCGATGAGCAGTTCTTC.

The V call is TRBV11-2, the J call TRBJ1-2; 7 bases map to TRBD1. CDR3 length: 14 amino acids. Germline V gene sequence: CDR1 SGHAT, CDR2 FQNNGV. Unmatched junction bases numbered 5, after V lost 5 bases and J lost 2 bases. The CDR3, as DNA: TGTGCCAGCAGCCCCTCGACAGGGAACTATGGCTACACCTTC. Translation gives CASSPSTGNYGYTF.

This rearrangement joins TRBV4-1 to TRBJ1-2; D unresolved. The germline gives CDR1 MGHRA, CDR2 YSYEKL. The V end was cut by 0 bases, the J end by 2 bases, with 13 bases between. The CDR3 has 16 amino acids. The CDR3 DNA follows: TGCGCCAGCAGCCAAGATCCAGGAGGTGTAAACTATGGCTACACCTTC. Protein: CASSQDPGGVNYGYTF.

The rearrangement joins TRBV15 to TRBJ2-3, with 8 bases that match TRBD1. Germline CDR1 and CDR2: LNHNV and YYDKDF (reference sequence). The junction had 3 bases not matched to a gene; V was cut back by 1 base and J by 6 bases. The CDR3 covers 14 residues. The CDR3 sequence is CATSRAGQGDTQYF. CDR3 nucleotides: TGTGCCACCAGCAGAGCAGGACAGGGCGATACGCAGTATTTT.

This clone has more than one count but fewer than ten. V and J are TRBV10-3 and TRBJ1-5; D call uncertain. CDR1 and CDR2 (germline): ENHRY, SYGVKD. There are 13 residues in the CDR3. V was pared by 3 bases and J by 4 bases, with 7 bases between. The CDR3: CAISDPNNQPQHF. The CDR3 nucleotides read TGTGCCATCAGTGACCCAAATAATCAGCCCCAGCATTTT.